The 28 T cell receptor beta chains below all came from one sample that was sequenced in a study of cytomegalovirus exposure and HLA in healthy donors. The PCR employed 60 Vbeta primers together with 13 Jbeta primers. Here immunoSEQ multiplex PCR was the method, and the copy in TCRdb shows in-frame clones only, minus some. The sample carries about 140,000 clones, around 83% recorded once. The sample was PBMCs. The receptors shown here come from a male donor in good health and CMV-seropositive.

CDR3 DNA: TGTGCCAGTAGTATGACAGATTATAGCAATCAGCCCCAGCATTTT. This codes for CASSMTDYSNQPQHF. The rearrangement joins TRBV19 to TRBJ1-5; perhaps TRBD1 as D (5 bases). This CDR3 region has 15 residues. Trimming removed 3 bases at V and 0 bases at J, with 9 bases between. The germline CDR1 and CDR2 sequences are LNHDA and SQIVND (reference sequence).

CDR3 sequence reads: CAIRDREEDHGYTF. CDR3 coding DNA: TGTGCCATCAGGGACAGGGAAGAGGACCATGGCTACACCTTC. V is TRBV10-3 and J is TRBJ1-2, with 8 nucleotides matching TRBD1. Germline CDR1 and CDR2: ENHRY and SYGVKD. The ends lost 6 bases at V and 6 bases at J; junction bases unmatched: 9. This CDR3 spans 14 amino acids.

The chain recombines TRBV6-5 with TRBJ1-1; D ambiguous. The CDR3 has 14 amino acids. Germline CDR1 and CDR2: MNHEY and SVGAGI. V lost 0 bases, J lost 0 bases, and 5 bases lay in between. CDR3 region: CASSYSALNTEAFF. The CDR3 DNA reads TGTGCCAGCAGTTACTCGGCACTGAACACTGAAGCTTTCTTT.

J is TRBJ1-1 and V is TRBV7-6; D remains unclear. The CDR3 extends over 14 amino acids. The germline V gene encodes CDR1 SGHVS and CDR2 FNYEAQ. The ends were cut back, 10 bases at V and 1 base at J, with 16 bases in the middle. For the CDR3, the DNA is TGTGCCACCACCCCAGGCACGGCGAACACTGAAGCTTTCTTT. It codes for CATTPGTANTEAFF.

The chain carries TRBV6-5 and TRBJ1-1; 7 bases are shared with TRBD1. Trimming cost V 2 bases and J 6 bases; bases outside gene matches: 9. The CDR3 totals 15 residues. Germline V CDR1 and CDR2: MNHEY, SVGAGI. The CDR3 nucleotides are TGTGCCAGCAGTTACGGGATGACAGGGTGGGCTGAAGCTTTCTTT. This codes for CASSYGMTGWAEAFF.

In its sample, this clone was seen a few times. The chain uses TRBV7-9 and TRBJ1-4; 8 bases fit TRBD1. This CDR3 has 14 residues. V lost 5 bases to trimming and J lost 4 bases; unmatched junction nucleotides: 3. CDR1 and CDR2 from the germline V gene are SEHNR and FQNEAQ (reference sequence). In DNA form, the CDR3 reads TGTGCCAGCAGCCAGGGGGCGGGTAATGAAAAACTGTTTTTT. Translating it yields CASSQGAGNEKLFF.

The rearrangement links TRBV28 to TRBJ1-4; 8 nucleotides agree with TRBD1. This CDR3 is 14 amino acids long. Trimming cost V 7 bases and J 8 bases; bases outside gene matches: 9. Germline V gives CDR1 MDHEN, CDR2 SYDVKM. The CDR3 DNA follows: TGTGCCAGCACCCGAACAGGGGGATACGAAAAACTGTTTTTT. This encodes CASTRTGGYEKLFF.

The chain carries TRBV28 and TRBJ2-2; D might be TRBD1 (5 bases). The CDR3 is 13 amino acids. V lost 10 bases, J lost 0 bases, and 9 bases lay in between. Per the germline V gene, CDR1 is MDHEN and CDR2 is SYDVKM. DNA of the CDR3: TGTGCCACTAGACAGACGAACACCGGGGAGCTGTTTTTT. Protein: CATRQTNTGELFF.

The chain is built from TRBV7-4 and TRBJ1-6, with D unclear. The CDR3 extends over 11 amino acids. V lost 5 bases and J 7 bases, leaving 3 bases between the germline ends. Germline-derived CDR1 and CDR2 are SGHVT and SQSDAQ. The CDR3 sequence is CASSRNSPLHF. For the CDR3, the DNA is TGTGCCAGCAGCCGGAATTCACCCCTCCACTTT.

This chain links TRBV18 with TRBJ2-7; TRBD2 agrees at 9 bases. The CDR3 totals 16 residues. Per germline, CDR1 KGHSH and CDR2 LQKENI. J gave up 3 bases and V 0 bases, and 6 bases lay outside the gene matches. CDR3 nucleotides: TGTGCCAGCTCACCACCGGCGGGAGGGCCGAGCTACGAGCAGTACTTC. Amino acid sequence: CASSPPAGGPSYEQYF.

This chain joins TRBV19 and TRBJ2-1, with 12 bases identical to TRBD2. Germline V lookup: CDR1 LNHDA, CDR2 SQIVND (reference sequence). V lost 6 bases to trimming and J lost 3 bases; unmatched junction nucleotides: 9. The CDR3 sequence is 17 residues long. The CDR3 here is CASSPRLAGVLYNEQFF. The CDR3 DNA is TGTGCCAGTAGCCCCAGACTAGCGGGGGTCCTCTACAATGAGCAGTTCTTC.

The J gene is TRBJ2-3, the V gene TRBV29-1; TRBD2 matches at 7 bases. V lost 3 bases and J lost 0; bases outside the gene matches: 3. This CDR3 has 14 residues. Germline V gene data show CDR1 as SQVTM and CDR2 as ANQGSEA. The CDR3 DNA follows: TGCAGCGTTGATGGGCGGGGGAGCACAGATACGCAGTATTTT. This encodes CSVDGRGSTDTQYF.

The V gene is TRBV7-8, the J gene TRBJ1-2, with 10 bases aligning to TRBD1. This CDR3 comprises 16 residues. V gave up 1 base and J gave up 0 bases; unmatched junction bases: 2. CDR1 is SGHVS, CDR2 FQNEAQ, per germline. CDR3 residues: CASSLGGTGANYGYTF. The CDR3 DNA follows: TGTGCCAGCAGCTTAGGAGGGACAGGGGCTAACTATGGCTACACCTTC.

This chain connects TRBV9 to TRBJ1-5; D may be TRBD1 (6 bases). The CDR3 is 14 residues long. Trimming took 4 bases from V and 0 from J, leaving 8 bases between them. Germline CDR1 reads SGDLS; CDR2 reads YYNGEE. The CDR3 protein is CASSSTGSNQPQHF. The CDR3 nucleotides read TGTGCCAGCAGCTCGACAGGTAGCAATCAGCCCCAGCATTTT.

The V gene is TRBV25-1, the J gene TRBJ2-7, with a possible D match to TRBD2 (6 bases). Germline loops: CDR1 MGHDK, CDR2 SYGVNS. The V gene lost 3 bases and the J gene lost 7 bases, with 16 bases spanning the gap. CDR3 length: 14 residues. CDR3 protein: CASSDRGAGKEQYF. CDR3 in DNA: TGTGCCAGCAGTGACCGCGGGGCAGGGAAGGAGCAGTACTTC.

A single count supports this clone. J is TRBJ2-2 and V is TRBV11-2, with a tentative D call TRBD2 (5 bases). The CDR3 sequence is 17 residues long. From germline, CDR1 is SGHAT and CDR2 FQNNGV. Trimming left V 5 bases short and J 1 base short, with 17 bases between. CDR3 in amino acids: CASSPPRTGGNTGELFF. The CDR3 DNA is TGTGCCAGCAGCCCCCCACGGACTGGCGGGAACACCGGGGAGCTGTTTTTT. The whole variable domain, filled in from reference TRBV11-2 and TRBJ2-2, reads EAGVAQSPRYKIIEKRQSVAFWCNPISGHATLYWYQQILGQGPKLLIQFQNNGVVDDSQLPKDRFSAERLKGVDSTLKIQPAKLEDSAVYLCASSPPRTGGNTGELFFGEGSRLTVL.

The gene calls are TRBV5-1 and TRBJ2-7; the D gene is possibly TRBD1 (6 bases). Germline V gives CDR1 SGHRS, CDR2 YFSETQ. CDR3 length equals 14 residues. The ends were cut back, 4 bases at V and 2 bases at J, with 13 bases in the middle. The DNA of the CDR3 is TGCGCCAGCAGCCTCGGACAGACAACCTACGAGCAGTACTTC. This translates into CASSLGQTTYEQYF.

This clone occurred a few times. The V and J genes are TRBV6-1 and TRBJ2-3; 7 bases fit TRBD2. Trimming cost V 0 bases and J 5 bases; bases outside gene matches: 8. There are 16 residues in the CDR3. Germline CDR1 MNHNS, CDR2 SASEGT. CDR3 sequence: CASSEALGLAVDTQYF. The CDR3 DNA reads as TGTGCCAGCAGTGAAGCCCTGGGGCTAGCGGTAGATACGCAGTATTTT.

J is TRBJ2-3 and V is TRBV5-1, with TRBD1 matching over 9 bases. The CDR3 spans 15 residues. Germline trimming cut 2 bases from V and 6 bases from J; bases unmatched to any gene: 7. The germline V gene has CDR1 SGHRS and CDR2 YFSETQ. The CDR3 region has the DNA TGCGCCAGCAGCTTCCACCGCGGGACAGGGGATACGCAGTATTTT. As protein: CASSFHRGTGDTQYF.

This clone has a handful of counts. CDR3 sequence (DNA): TGTGCCAGCAGACCGGGACAGGGTAGTTTAAGCTATGGCTACACCTTC. This encodes CASRPGQGSLSYGYTF. The rearrangement links TRBV9 to TRBJ1-2; 9 bases map to TRBD1. Per the germline V gene, CDR1 is SGDLS and CDR2 is YYNGEE. The CDR3 runs to 16 residues. Trimming at V came to 5 bases and at J to 4 bases, leaving 12 bases not matched to a gene.

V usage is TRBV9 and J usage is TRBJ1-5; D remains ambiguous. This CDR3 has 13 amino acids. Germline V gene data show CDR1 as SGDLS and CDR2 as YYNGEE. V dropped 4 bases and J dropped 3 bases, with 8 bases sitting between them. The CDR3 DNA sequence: TGTGCCAGCAGCACGGGTCTCAATCAGCCCCAGCATTTT. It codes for CASSTGLNQPQHF.

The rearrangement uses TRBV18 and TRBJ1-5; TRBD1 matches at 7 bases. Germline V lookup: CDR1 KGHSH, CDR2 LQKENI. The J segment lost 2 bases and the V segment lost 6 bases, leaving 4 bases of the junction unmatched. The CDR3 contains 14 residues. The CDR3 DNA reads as TGTGCCAGCTCGCCCGGGACAGGCAATCAGCCCCAGCATTTT. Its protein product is CASSPGTGNQPQHF.

This CDR3 reads CASSRPGQGPYNEQFF. CDR3 in DNA: TGTGCCAGCAGCCGACCGGGACAGGGCCCCTACAATGAGCAGTTCTTC. The chain employs TRBV14 and TRBJ2-1; 9 nucleotides match TRBD1. V shed 4 bases and J 2 bases; nucleotides not matched to a gene: 6. Germline CDR1 SGHDN, CDR2 FVKESK. This CDR3 has 16 amino acids.

The CDR3 spells CATSNYASGYTF. The CDR3 DNA reads TGTGCCACCAGCAACTACGCGAGCGGCTACACCTTC. V is TRBV15 and J is TRBJ1-2; D is undetermined. The V end was cut by 4 bases, the J end by 8 bases, with 11 bases between. The CDR3 contains 12 residues. CDR1 LNHNV and CDR2 YYDKDF come from the germline V gene (reference sequence).

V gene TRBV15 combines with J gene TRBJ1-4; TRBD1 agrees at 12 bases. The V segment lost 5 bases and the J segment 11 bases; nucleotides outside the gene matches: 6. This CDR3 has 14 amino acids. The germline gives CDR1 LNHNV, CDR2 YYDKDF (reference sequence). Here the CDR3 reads CATSAGQGAWKLFF. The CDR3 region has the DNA TGTGCCACCAGCGCGGGACAGGGGGCATGGAAACTGTTTTTT.

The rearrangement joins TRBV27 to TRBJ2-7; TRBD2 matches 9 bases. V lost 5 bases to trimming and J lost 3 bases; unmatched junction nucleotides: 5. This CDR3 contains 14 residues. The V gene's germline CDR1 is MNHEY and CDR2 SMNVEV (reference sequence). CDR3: CASSPLAGDYEQYF. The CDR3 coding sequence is TGTGCCAGCAGTCCTTTAGCGGGAGACTACGAGCAGTACTTC.

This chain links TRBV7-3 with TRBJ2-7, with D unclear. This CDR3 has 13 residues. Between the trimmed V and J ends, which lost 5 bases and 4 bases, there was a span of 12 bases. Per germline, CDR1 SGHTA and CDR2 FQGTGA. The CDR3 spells CASSPALLYEQYF. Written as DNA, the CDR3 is TGTGCCAGCAGCCCCGCCCTACTGTACGAGCAGTACTTC.

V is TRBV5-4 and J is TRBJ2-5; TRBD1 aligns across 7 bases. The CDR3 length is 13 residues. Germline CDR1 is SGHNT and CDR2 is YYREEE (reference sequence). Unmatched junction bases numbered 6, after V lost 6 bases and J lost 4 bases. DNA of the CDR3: TGTGCCAGCACCCAGACAGGGATAGAGACCCAGTACTTC. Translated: CASTQTGIETQYF. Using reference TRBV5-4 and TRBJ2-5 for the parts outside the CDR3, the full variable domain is ETGVTQSPTHLIKTRGQQVTLRCSSQSGHNTVSWYQQALGQGPQFIFQYYREEENGRGNFPPRFSGLQFPNYSSELNVNALELDDSALYLCASTQTGIETQYFGPGTRLLVL.